Presented here are 18 T cell receptor beta chains from one specimen sequenced in a study of beta chain features in type 1 diabetes. What was sequenced were expressed TCRB transcripts, since all of the isolated RNA had been reverse transcribed. Profiling relied on immunoSEQ multiplex PCR, and the TCRdb table lists in-frame clones only, not all of them. This sample has about 350,000 clones; around a fifth occur once, and the top ten carry around 0.045%. The sequenced sample was naive CD4+ T cells from blood. Every receptor here comes from a woman aged 18-35 years in good health.

The chain has TRBV9 and TRBJ1-2; 7 nucleotides line up with TRBD1. Per the germline V gene, CDR1 is SGDLS and CDR2 is YYNGEE. Trimming at V came to 1 base and at J to 4 bases, leaving 7 bases not matched to a gene. This CDR3 has 15 residues. The chain's CDR3 is CASSVQPGGGYGYTF. The CDR3 DNA follows: TGTGCCAGCAGCGTACAACCAGGGGGAGGCTATGGCTACACCTTC. Using reference TRBV9 and TRBJ1-2 for the parts outside the CDR3, the full variable domain is DSGVTQTPKHLITATGQRVTLRCSPRSGDLSVYWYQQSLDQGLQFLIQYYNGEERAKGNILERFSAQQFPDLHSELNLSSLELGDSALYFCASSVQPGGGYGYTFGSGTRLTVV.

The sample holds a few counts of this clone. The rearrangement links TRBV7-2 to TRBJ2-1, with TRBD2 matching 8 bases. The CDR3 totals 16 residues. Germline lookup yields CDR1 SGHTA and CDR2 FQGNSA. With V trimmed by 4 bases and J by 8 bases, 13 bases remained unmatched. CDR3 DNA: TGTGCCAGCAGCTGGGCCGGGACTAGATTGGTCCATGAGCAGTTCTTC. Amino acids: CASSWAGTRLVHEQFF. Variable domain in full (rest from reference TRBV7-2 and TRBJ2-1): GAGVSQSPSNKVTEKGKDVELRCDPISGHTALYWYRQSLGQGLEFLIYFQGNSAPDKSGLPSDRFSAERTGGSVSTLTIQRTQQEDSAVYLCASSWAGTRLVHEQFFGPGTRLTVL.

V and J are TRBV30 and TRBJ2-2, with a weak D call TRBD2 (5 bases). CDR3 length: 10 amino acids. Germline V lookup: CDR1 GTSNPN, CDR2 SVGIG (reference sequence). The V end lost 5 bases, the J end lost 7 bases, and 5 bases lay between the germline ends. The chain's CDR3 is CAWGLGELFF. In DNA, the CDR3 is TGTGCCTGGGGACTCGGGGAGCTGTTTTTT.

J is TRBJ1-3 and V is TRBV7-6; 9 nucleotides agree with TRBD1. The junction had 5 bases not matched to a gene; V was cut back by 3 bases and J by 2 bases. The germline CDR1 and CDR2 sequences are SGHVS and FNYEAQ. The CDR3 is made up of 16 amino acids. CDR3 region: CASSFIQGAAGNTIYF. DNA of the CDR3: TGTGCCAGCAGCTTCATACAGGGGGCTGCTGGAAACACCATATATTTT.

The chain is built from TRBV7-2 and TRBJ2-3, with unresolved D. Germline CDR1 SGHTA, CDR2 FQGNSA. Trimming cost V 0 bases and J 0 bases, with 4 bases left between them. The CDR3 extends over 14 amino acids. Here the CDR3 reads CASSLATSTDTQYF. The CDR3, as DNA: TGTGCCAGCAGCTTAGCCACTAGCACAGATACGCAGTATTTT.

This clone was counted between two and nine times. The chain employs TRBV5-1 and TRBJ2-3; TRBD2 matches 11 bases. J was trimmed by 5 bases and V by 0 bases; bases with no gene match: 2. CDR3 size: 15 residues. Germline values: CDR1 SGHRS, CDR2 YFSETQ. DNA of the CDR3: TGCGCCAGCAGCTTGGGGCTAGCGGGGGGAGATACGCAGTATTTT. As protein: CASSLGLAGGDTQYF.

J is TRBJ1-2 and V is TRBV5-6; TRBD1 aligns across 7 bases. The germline gives CDR1 SGHDT, CDR2 YYEEEE. J gave up 7 bases and V 0 bases, and 9 bases lay outside the gene matches. CDR3 length: 15 residues. CDR3 region: CASSLVAGGTSGYTF. Here the CDR3 DNA reads TGTGCCAGCAGCTTGGTGGCAGGGGGGACTTCTGGCTACACCTTC.

The chain is built from TRBV12-5 and TRBJ1-2; D gene ambiguous. Between the trimmed V and J ends, which lost 4 bases and 5 bases, there was a span of 17 bases. The V gene's germline CDR1 is LGHNT and CDR2 FRNRAP. The CDR3 extends over 15 amino acids. CDR3 sequence: CASGSNPPQLYGYTF. In DNA, the CDR3 is TGTGCTAGTGGTTCGAACCCACCACAGCTTTATGGCTACACCTTC.

This chain uses TRBV5-1 with TRBJ1-2; 11 bases align to TRBD1. From germline, CDR1 is SGHRS and CDR2 YFSETQ. Trimming removed 2 bases from V and 6 bases from J; junction bases left unmatched: 6. The length of the CDR3 is 15 residues. The CDR3 DNA reads as TGCGCCAGCAGCTTCTCCGGACAGGGGGCCAATGGCTACACCTTC. Amino acids: CASSFSGQGANGYTF.

In this sample, this clone turned up a few times. The chain uses TRBV20-1 and TRBJ2-7; the D is unclear. Germline loops: CDR1 DFQATT, CDR2 SNEGSKA (reference sequence). The germline V and J ends were trimmed by 3 bases and 3 bases, with 6 bases remaining between them. The CDR3 has 11 amino acids. CDR3 residues: CSASGFYEQYF. In DNA form, the CDR3 reads TGCAGTGCTAGCGGGTTCTACGAGCAGTACTTC.

This clone has more than one count but fewer than ten. The V call is TRBV29-1, the J call TRBJ1-1; a possible D gene is TRBD1 (6 bases). The CDR3 loop spans 13 amino acids. CDR1 SQVTM and CDR2 ANQGSEA come from the germline V gene. Trimming shortened V by 2 bases and J by 0 bases, and 7 bases separated the two germline ends. Here the CDR3 DNA reads TGCAGCGTTGAAAACAGGGTGAACACTGAAGCTTTCTTT. Translating gives CSVENRVNTEAFF.

This chain uses TRBV5-1 with TRBJ1-2; D is uncertain. V was shortened by 0 bases and J by 2 bases, with 8 bases between the two germline ends. The germline gives CDR1 SGHRS, CDR2 YFSETQ. CDR3 length: 14 residues. Here the CDR3 DNA reads TGCGCCAGCAGCTTGGGACATTCGAACTATGGCTACACCTTC. Translated: CASSLGHSNYGYTF.

This sequence joins TRBV2 and TRBJ2-2, with 7 bases matching TRBD1. The junction had 8 bases not matched to a gene; V was cut back by 6 bases and J by 4 bases. This CDR3 region has 15 residues. Per the germline V gene, CDR1 is SNHLY and CDR2 is FYNNEI. The CDR3 DNA follows: TGTGCCAGCAGGGCCCAGACAGGGTCCACCGGGGAGCTGTTTTTT. Translated: CASRAQTGSTGELFF.

A few counts support this clone. J is TRBJ1-1 and V is TRBV30; TRBD1 matches 9 bases. CDR1 and CDR2 from the germline V gene are GTSNPN and SVGIG (reference sequence). After removal of 5 bases from V and 4 bases from J, the junction contained 8 bases not matched to a gene. CDR3 length: 14 residues. The CDR3 loop reads CAWVKQGAVTEAFF. The CDR3 nucleotides read TGTGCCTGGGTAAAACAGGGGGCGGTCACTGAAGCTTTCTTT.

A few counts support this clone. The chain is built from TRBV5-1 and TRBJ2-2, with 8 bases matching TRBD2. CDR1 and CDR2 from the germline V gene are SGHRS and YFSETQ. The CDR3 loop spans 15 amino acids. The trim removed 3 bases at V and 4 bases at J, leaving 5 bases unmatched. Here the CDR3 reads CASSSGLARTGELFF. The CDR3 region has the DNA TGCGCCAGCAGCTCAGGACTAGCCCGCACCGGGGAGCTGTTTTTT.

This clone occurred a few times. The chain couples TRBV11-3 to TRBJ1-2; D is ambiguous. The CDR3 covers 13 residues. Germline assignment: CDR1 SGHNT and CDR2 YENEEA. V shed 8 bases and J shed 7 bases, with 17 bases lying between them. CDR3 bases: TGTGCCAGCGGTCCCCAGAGGGCGCGTGGCTACACCTTC. This translates into CASGPQRARGYTF.

This clone was recorded a few times. The chain has TRBV7-3 and TRBJ2-3; tentative D call: TRBD1 (6 bases). Germline-derived CDR1 and CDR2 are SGHTA and FQGTGA. Trimming took 4 bases from V and 1 from J, leaving 15 bases between them. The CDR3 has 16 amino acids. The CDR3 sequence: CASSCGQLPGTDTQYF. The CDR3 DNA is TGTGCCAGCAGCTGCGGACAGCTCCCGGGCACAGATACGCAGTATTTT.

V and J are TRBV9 and TRBJ1-6; D not resolved. CDR1 is SGDLS and CDR2 is YYNGEE in the germline V gene. The CDR3 length is 14 residues. V was clipped by 4 bases and J by 7 bases, with 12 bases between them. This CDR3 is CASSREGGNSPLHF. The CDR3 region has the DNA TGTGCCAGCAGCAGAGAGGGCGGGAATTCACCCCTCCACTTT.